The present entry profiles one T cell receptor beta chain with its context. No antigen is known for it. The sample comes from a study of metastatic and nonmetastatic thyroid tumors. The wider study: The authors compared repertoires across blood and tumor or nodule tissue from malignant and benign thyroid patients.

This CDR3 region has 18 residues. With 0 bases clipped from V and 4 bases from J, the junction kept 9 bases outside the gene matches. CDR1 is SGHTA and CDR2 is FQGTGA in the germline V gene. Thyroid surgery was performed in patients who had received no treatment beforehand. Authors' data handling: It was from CDR3 differences across clinicopathological groups that a distant-metastasis classifier for papillary thyroid cancer was built. TCRdb re-analyzed the PCR reads using MiXCR. The V and J calls here are based on TCRdb, not the publication. The sample lists 19,000 or so clones; roughly 25% were seen once. The study's findings and limits: A significant increase in TCR beta diversity was reportedly seen in malignant thyroid tumors relative to benign nodules, in blood and tumor.

Material for sequencing was tumor tissue. The chain couples TRBV7-3 to TRBJ2-1, with 10 bases identical to TRBD2. This clonotype was sampled from a female donor with papillary thyroid cancer or a benign thyroid nodule (not recorded which). Some clones in this sample may be carry-over from other donors' samples. The CDR3, as DNA: TGTGCCAGCAGCTTAACGTGTTCTAGCGGGGGACCTTACAATGAGCAGTTCTTC. Encoded protein: CASSLTCSSGGPYNEQFF.